These 14 T cell receptor beta chains share one sample of origin, sequenced in a study of T cell responses to AZD1222 COVID-19 vaccine. Sequencing used immunoSEQ multiplex PCR; TCRdb keeps in-frame clones, though not all of them. The table records approximately 130,000 clones, 65% to 90% of them present only once. The specimen was peripheral blood, collected 28 days after the second dose of the MenACWY control vaccine. Receptors originate from an adult who received the MenACWY meningococcal vaccine as a control.

The chain carries TRBV5-6 and TRBJ2-3; D possibly corresponds to TRBD1 (6 bases). This CDR3 comprises 16 residues. Germline CDR1 SGHDT, CDR2 YYEEEE. V was cut by 1 base and J by 0 bases, with 12 bases left in between. The DNA of the CDR3 is TGTGCCAGCAGCTTGTTGGGGGCGTCTAGCACAGATACGCAGTATTTT. It specifies CASSLLGASSTDTQYF.

This chain connects TRBV5-1 to TRBJ2-6; TRBD1 might be the D (6 bases). V was shortened by 7 bases and J by 0 bases, with 20 bases between the two germline ends. CDR3 length: 18 residues. CDR1 and CDR2 from the germline V gene are SGHRS and YFSETQ. The CDR3 bases are TGCGCCAGCCGTTCTCCCCGGCAGGGGAGCTCTGGGGCCAACGTCCTGACTTTC. This translates into CASRSPRQGSSGANVLTF.

J is TRBJ2-7 and V is TRBV4-1; maybe TRBD2 (5 bases). With 1 base removed from V and 5 bases from J, the gap between germline ends came to 12 bases. Germline loops: CDR1 MGHRA, CDR2 YSYEKL. The CDR3 is 14 residues long. The CDR3 protein is CASSQGESWDEQYV. CDR3 DNA: TGCGCCAGCAGCCAAGGGGAGAGCTGGGACGAGCAGTACGTC.

The J gene is TRBJ1-3, the V gene TRBV19; 9 bases map to TRBD1. CDR1 is LNHDA and CDR2 is SQIVND in the germline V gene (reference sequence). Germline trimming cut 5 bases from V and 0 bases from J; bases unmatched to any gene: 8. The CDR3 loop spans 17 amino acids. The DNA for the CDR3 is TGTGCCAGTAGTCTACCGGGACAGGGCGTCTCTGGAAACACCATATATTTT. This codes for CASSLPGQGVSGNTIYF.

The rearrangement joins TRBV7-2 to TRBJ1-6; D is perhaps TRBD1 (6 bases). Trimming cost V 5 bases and J 7 bases, with 15 bases left between them. Germline V gene data show CDR1 as SGHTA and CDR2 as FQGNSA. The CDR3 consists of 15 residues. The CDR3 DNA reads as TGTGCCAGCAGCATTTACAGGGAGATGAATTCACCCCTCCACTTT. Translating gives CASSIYREMNSPLHF.

V gene TRBV27 combines with J gene TRBJ1-2; maybe TRBD1 (5 bases). Looked up from germline, CDR1 is MNHEY and CDR2 is SMNVEV (reference sequence). This CDR3 has 12 residues. The ends were cut back, 5 bases at V and 5 bases at J, with 9 bases in the middle. The CDR3 sequence is CASSPAGYGYTF. CDR3 DNA sequence: TGTGCCAGCAGTCCGGCAGGGTATGGCTACACCTTC.

The chain couples TRBV5-5 to TRBJ1-1, with a possible D match to TRBD1 (5 bases). Germline V gene lookup returns CDR1 SGHKS and CDR2 YYEKEE (reference sequence). V gave up 3 bases and J gave up 1 base, with 10 bases separating them. The CDR3 loop spans 14 amino acids. CDR3 in amino acids: CASSSSQGNTEAFF. The DNA for the CDR3 is TGTGCCAGCAGCTCGTCCCAGGGGAACACTGAAGCTTTCTTT.

The chain links TRBV10-3 to TRBJ1-1, with D possibly TRBD1 on 6 matching bases. Per germline, CDR1 ENHRY and CDR2 SYGVKD. Trimming removed 7 bases at V and 2 bases at J, with 11 bases between. The CDR3 totals 13 residues. The CDR3 here is CAIMGASNTEAFF. The CDR3 DNA reads as TGTGCCATCATGGGGGCCAGTAACACTGAAGCTTTCTTT.

The rearrangement uses TRBV7-2 and TRBJ1-2, with TRBD1 matching 9 bases. Unmatched junction bases numbered 9, after V lost 5 bases and J lost 8 bases. The CDR3 has 14 residues. Germline assignment: CDR1 SGHTA and CDR2 FQGNSA. The CDR3 spells CASSPGTGRGGYTF. CDR3 DNA sequence: TGTGCCAGCAGCCCCGGGACAGGGAGAGGCGGCTACACCTTC.

The rearrangement joins TRBV5-1 to TRBJ1-1; 9 positions match TRBD1. Trimming cost V 0 bases and J 7 bases; bases outside gene matches: 4. The CDR3 runs to 14 residues. CDR1 is SGHRS, CDR2 YFSETQ, per germline. The CDR3 nucleotides read TGCGCCAGCAGCTTGGCCTGGGGACAGGGTGAAGCTTTCTTT. It yields the protein CASSLAWGQGEAFF.

The chain carries TRBV18 and TRBJ1-2; TRBD1 matches 9 bases. This CDR3 has 13 residues. V gave up 11 bases and J gave up 4 bases; unmatched junction bases: 8. The V gene's germline CDR1 is KGHSH and CDR2 LQKENI. The CDR3 DNA reads as TGTGCCTCGACTCGGGGACAGGGCTATGGCTACACCTTC. Translating it yields CASTRGQGYGYTF.

This chain links TRBV9 with TRBJ2-7; possible D gene TRBD2, 6 bases. This CDR3 comprises 19 residues. Looked up from germline, CDR1 is SGDLS and CDR2 is YYNGEE. V was pared by 4 bases and J by 0 bases, with 26 bases between. This chain's CDR3 is CASSPRRLTSQNFSYEQYV. The CDR3 DNA reads TGTGCCAGCAGCCCCCGTAGATTGACTAGTCAAAATTTCTCCTACGAGCAGTACGTC.

A single count supports this clone. The chain recombines TRBV4-2 with TRBJ1-2, with D uncertain. V was cut by 0 bases and J by 4 bases, with 3 bases left in between. The CDR3 has 12 amino acids. Germline V lookup: CDR1 LGHNA, CDR2 YNFKEQ. The CDR3 reads CASSQDRYGYTF. DNA for the CDR3: TGTGCCAGCAGCCAAGATCGCTATGGCTACACCTTC.

The chain has TRBV7-2 and TRBJ2-7; D is uncertain. Germline values: CDR1 SGHTA, CDR2 FQGNSA. The CDR3 consists of 13 residues. Trimming stripped 1 base from V and 3 bases from J, with 7 bases between. The CDR3 protein is CASSLDLNYEQYV. The CDR3 DNA reads as TGTGCCAGCAGCTTAGACTTGAACTACGAGCAGTACGTC.